This T cell receptor (beta chain) was captured by sequencing in a study of blood T cell repertoires in COVID-19. For the study at large: T cells, B-cell-depleted T cells, or PBMCs supplied cDNA or gDNA.

Participants reported their clinical history, and cohort assignment relied on those reports. Per the original methods: Estimated nucleated cell counts came from reference gene primer amplification. TCRdb keeps only in-frame clones here, not all; method: immunoSEQ multiplex PCR. D and trimming were read from the DNA, whereas the V and J calls and clone size are those reported in that table. The data hold some 350,000 clones, with roughly nine tenths observed a single time. V trimming: 5 bases; J trimming: 5 bases; junction bases outside the gene matches: 12. This CDR3 is 18 amino acids long. Germline lookup yields CDR1 SGHTA and CDR2 FQGNSA.

Source material: PBMCs or T cells enriched from blood (not recorded which). V gene TRBV7-2 combines with J gene TRBJ2-5; 15 bases agree with TRBD2. The sequence was collected from a woman aged 30 to 39 who had recovered from COVID-19. CDR3 amino acids: CASSRSAGLAGGHETQYF. The CDR3 nucleotides are TGTGCCAGCAGCAGAAGTGCCGGACTAGCGGGGGGGCACGAGACCCAGTACTTC.